This is a list of T cell receptor beta chains from one sample in a study of T cells in Graves' hyperthyroidism and ophthalmopathy. TCRdb re-called the multiplex PCR reads with MiXCR, one entry per CDR3 protein. The sample shows 600,000 to 700,000 distinct CDR3 sequences, less than 45% of them seen only once. The sequencing input was peripheral blood or thyroid tissue (not recorded which). All receptors come from an adult man with Graves' disease, either hyperthyroidism or ophthalmopathy (not recorded which). Each CDR3 is given without its conserved first and last residue. Fields, in order: CDR3 protein, clone size, J gene, V gene. Where a row states a size, it is once, few, many or the class of an expanded clone; other rows omit it.

cdr3_aa: ASTPTGQGQPQH; clone_size: many; j_call: TRBJ1-5; v_call: TRBV9
cdr3_aa: SSRASPYEQY; clone_size: many; j_call: TRBJ2-7; v_call: TRBV20-1
cdr3_aa: ASSYTPTGTYEQY; clone_size: NA; j_call: TRBJ2-7; v_call: TRBV12-3/TRBV12-4
cdr3_aa: ASSQVFGTSGRAPETQY; clone_size: NA; j_call: TRBJ2-5; v_call: TRBV2
cdr3_aa: ASSEGIADEAF; clone_size: NA; j_call: TRBJ1-1; v_call: TRBV2
cdr3_aa: SVNRGMNGYT; clone_size: NA; j_call: TRBJ1-2; v_call: TRBV29-1
cdr3_aa: ASSFDPTGGYGYT; clone_size: few; j_call: TRBJ1-2; v_call: TRBV7-2
cdr3_aa: ASSDDRGNEQY; clone_size: NA; j_call: TRBJ2-7; v_call: TRBV2
cdr3_aa: ASSLLPDSVYEQY; clone_size: NA; j_call: TRBJ2-7; v_call: TRBV7-2
cdr3_aa: ASIAIGTGVKKLF; clone_size: many; j_call: TRBJ1-4; v_call: TRBV2
cdr3_aa: ASRELGGNTEAF; clone_size: NA; j_call: TRBJ1-1; v_call: TRBV6-1
cdr3_aa: SATDLAGTYEQY; clone_size: NA; j_call: TRBJ2-7; v_call: TRBV20-1
cdr3_aa: ASSTAGTGFYEQY; clone_size: few; j_call: TRBJ2-7; v_call: TRBV19
cdr3_aa: AISPRQGADYEQY; clone_size: NA; j_call: TRBJ2-7; v_call: TRBV10-3
cdr3_aa: ASRDDSGNYGYT; clone_size: few; j_call: TRBJ1-2; v_call: TRBV12-3/TRBV12-4
cdr3_aa: ASSPWGSGGNYGYT; clone_size: NA; j_call: TRBJ1-2; v_call: TRBV9
cdr3_aa: ASSGPPSNVLT; clone_size: few; j_call: TRBJ2-6; v_call: TRBV9
cdr3_aa: ASRQQGAEEKLF; clone_size: few; j_call: TRBJ1-4; v_call: TRBV6-1
cdr3_aa: ASSQGQGVYEQY; clone_size: NA; j_call: TRBJ2-7; v_call: TRBV9
cdr3_aa: ASSVQGVHEQY; clone_size: NA; j_call: TRBJ2-7; v_call: TRBV13
cdr3_aa: ASIFEGGPYEQY; clone_size: many; j_call: TRBJ2-7; v_call: TRBV2
cdr3_aa: ASSQARTSYEQY; clone_size: few; j_call: TRBJ2-7; v_call: TRBV7-2
cdr3_aa: ASSFGKETQY; clone_size: NA; j_call: TRBJ2-5; v_call: TRBV12-3/TRBV12-4
cdr3_aa: SVQAGPTYEQY; clone_size: NA; j_call: TRBJ2-7; v_call: TRBV29-1
cdr3_aa: ASSHGGPETQY; clone_size: many; j_call: TRBJ2-5; v_call: TRBV7-2
cdr3_aa: SSYGTGGLNTEAF; clone_size: NA; j_call: TRBJ1-1; v_call: TRBV29-1
cdr3_aa: ASSLNQNQPQH; clone_size: few; j_call: TRBJ1-5; v_call: TRBV5-8
cdr3_aa: ASSLLGNKDVTQY; clone_size: NA; j_call: TRBJ2-5; v_call: TRBV7-9
cdr3_aa: ASSLTGTGSEAF; clone_size: NA; j_call: TRBJ1-1; v_call: TRBV13
cdr3_aa: ASSPTVSTSGANVLT; clone_size: few; j_call: TRBJ2-6; v_call: TRBV9
cdr3_aa: ASSRGETEAF; clone_size: NA; j_call: TRBJ1-1; v_call: TRBV5-1
cdr3_aa: SASDGAGEETQY; clone_size: NA; j_call: TRBJ2-5; v_call: TRBV20-1
cdr3_aa: ASSLALANYGYTIY; clone_size: NA; j_call: TRBJ1-3; v_call: TRBV7-3
cdr3_aa: ASSILDNTEAF; clone_size: many; j_call: TRBJ1-1; v_call: TRBV19
cdr3_aa: ATTSEGSGPNEQY; clone_size: once; j_call: TRBJ2-7; v_call: TRBV15
cdr3_aa: ASRVGTEAF; clone_size: many; j_call: TRBJ1-1; v_call: TRBV10-2
cdr3_aa: AISESVTGNTEAF; clone_size: NA; j_call: TRBJ1-1; v_call: TRBV10-3
cdr3_aa: SVDGGASYEQY; clone_size: NA; j_call: TRBJ2-7; v_call: TRBV29-1
cdr3_aa: ATSENPGQGQETQY; clone_size: NA; j_call: TRBJ2-5; v_call: TRBV24-1
cdr3_aa: ASSSEYGYT; clone_size: few; j_call: TRBJ1-2; v_call: TRBV12-3/TRBV12-4
cdr3_aa: ASSLWGPHDEQY; clone_size: NA; j_call: TRBJ2-7; v_call: TRBV5-1
cdr3_aa: ASSPYLSNYGYT; clone_size: many; j_call: TRBJ1-2; v_call: TRBV5-4
cdr3_aa: ASSMERLEKLF; clone_size: few; j_call: TRBJ1-4; v_call: TRBV19
cdr3_aa: ASRRSGNTGELF; clone_size: few; j_call: TRBJ2-2; v_call: TRBV2
cdr3_aa: SVDRGNNQPQH; clone_size: few; j_call: TRBJ1-5; v_call: TRBV29-1
cdr3_aa: ASSQGVGQSEAF; clone_size: NA; j_call: TRBJ1-1; v_call: TRBV2
cdr3_aa: ASSTGGYGYT; clone_size: many; j_call: TRBJ1-2; v_call: TRBV12-3/TRBV12-4
cdr3_aa: ASSPNWFSTEAF; clone_size: NA; j_call: TRBJ1-1; v_call: TRBV6-1
cdr3_aa: ASSERGRPNSPLH; clone_size: NA; j_call: TRBJ1-6; v_call: TRBV6-1
cdr3_aa: ASSLILRSGNTIY; clone_size: NA; j_call: TRBJ1-3; v_call: TRBV7-9
cdr3_aa: ASSEARGRSNQPQH; clone_size: NA; j_call: TRBJ1-5; v_call: TRBV2
cdr3_aa: AISGIDRGSSSSPLH; clone_size: many; j_call: TRBJ1-6; v_call: TRBV10-3
cdr3_aa: ASSLGSSGLVGNTIY; clone_size: NA; j_call: TRBJ1-3; v_call: TRBV5-1
cdr3_aa: SVVGGQGNTGELF; clone_size: NA; j_call: TRBJ2-2; v_call: TRBV29-1
cdr3_aa: ATRVDRGNEKLF; clone_size: NA; j_call: TRBJ1-4; v_call: TRBV24-1